What follows are 32 T cell receptor beta chains derived from one specimen sequenced in a study of blood T cell repertoires in COVID-19. Produced via immunoSEQ multiplex PCR; TCRdb's table is partial and in-frame only. Of about 200,000 clones in the sample, approximately 84% were seen once. The sequencing input was peripheral blood. The receptor set was obtained from a woman of 80 years or more with acute or convalescent COVID-19.

This clone has only a few counts. The CDR3 region is CASSLLGLENTGELFF. CDR3 in DNA: TGTGCCAGCAGCTTGTTGGGACTGGAGAACACCGGGGAGCTGTTTTTT. The chain has TRBV5-4 and TRBJ2-2; maybe TRBD2 (6 bases). The CDR3 is made up of 16 amino acids. Germline CDR1 reads SGHNT; CDR2 reads YYREEE (reference sequence). V lost 1 base and J 1 base, leaving 11 bases between the germline ends.

This clone occurred a few times. The rearrangement uses TRBV5-1 and TRBJ1-3; possibly TRBD1 for D (5 bases). V lost 3 bases and J lost 0, with 19 bases in between. CDR1 is SGHRS, CDR2 YFSETQ, per germline. The CDR3 extends over 18 amino acids. The CDR3 region has the DNA TGCGCCAGCAGCTGGGGGGACTTCCGGGACCTCTCTGGAAACACCATATATTTT. The encoded protein is CASSWGDFRDLSGNTIYF.

The chain uses TRBV2 and TRBJ1-2, with 11 bases fitting TRBD1. CDR1 and CDR2 (germline): SNHLY, FYNNEI. The CDR3 runs 16 residues. The V and J ends lost 3 bases and 6 bases, in that order; junction bases with no gene match: 9. The chain's CDR3 is CASSDSLRTGGDGYTF. Here the CDR3 DNA reads TGTGCCAGCAGTGATTCGCTCAGGACAGGGGGCGATGGCTACACCTTC.

The chain links TRBV19 to TRBJ1-2; 10 positions match TRBD1. With 4 bases clipped from V and 4 bases from J, the junction kept 9 bases outside the gene matches. The CDR3 has 16 residues. Germline V gene data show CDR1 as LNHDA and CDR2 as SQIVND (reference sequence). The CDR3 DNA sequence: TGTGCCAGTAGTACCTCCGGGACAGGGGCCATCTATGGCTACACCTTC. It is translated as CASSTSGTGAIYGYTF.

The J gene is TRBJ2-3, the V gene TRBV24-1; the D gene is possibly TRBD1 (8 bases). The germline V and J ends were trimmed by 6 bases and 10 bases, with 31 bases remaining between them. The CDR3 covers 18 residues. Germline CDR1 KGHDR, CDR2 SFDVKD. The CDR3 is CATSPSRTGRPLAGPQYF. In DNA, the CDR3 is TGTGCCACCAGTCCGAGCCGGACAGGGCGGCCGTTAGCGGGCCCGCAGTATTTT.

The chain carries TRBV2 and TRBJ2-2; D possibly corresponds to TRBD2 (5 bases). The CDR3 has 14 residues. Trimming removed 4 bases from V and 9 bases from J, with 15 bases in between. Per germline, CDR1 SNHLY and CDR2 FYNNEI. The CDR3 reads CASSAGPVGRELFF. CDR3 sequence (DNA): TGTGCCAGCAGTGCTGGACCAGTCGGGAGGGAGCTGTTTTTT.

This clone was detected only once. The chain has TRBV27 and TRBJ2-3, with 10 bases that match TRBD1. Per the germline V gene, CDR1 is MNHEY and CDR2 is SMNVEV (reference sequence). The length of the CDR3 is 15 residues. Trimming cost V 4 bases and J 4 bases; bases outside gene matches: 5. This chain's CDR3 is CASSSVGQGSDTQYF. CDR3 sequence (DNA): TGTGCCAGCAGTTCTGTGGGACAGGGGTCAGATACGCAGTATTTT.

The chain is built from TRBV3-1 (or the pseudogene TRBV3-2) and TRBJ2-3; D not certain. Germline V gene sequence: CDR1 LGHDT, CDR2 YNNKEL (reference sequence). This CDR3 region has 16 residues. Trimming removed 4 bases from V and 6 bases from J, with 20 bases in between. The CDR3 bases are TGTGCCAGCAGCCGACACAACCCTGGAACTGGGGATACGCAGTATTTT. Its protein is CASSRHNPGTGDTQYF.

The chain joins TRBV19 to TRBJ1-2, with 10 positions matching TRBD1. CDR1 is LNHDA, CDR2 SQIVND, per germline (reference sequence). The junction had 12 bases not matched to a gene; V was cut back by 9 bases and J by 5 bases. This CDR3 is built from 15 residues. CDR3 residues: CASLRQGAGEYGYTF. CDR3 sequence (DNA): TGTGCCAGCCTACGACAGGGGGCGGGAGAGTATGGCTACACCTTC.

This clone was counted once. J is TRBJ2-5 and V is TRBV6-6, with 11 bases lining up with TRBD2. The J segment lost 4 bases and the V segment lost 6 bases, leaving 4 bases of the junction unmatched. Germline CDR1 is MNHNY and CDR2 is SVGAGI (reference sequence). The CDR3 has 14 amino acids. The chain's CDR3 is CASRTSGSTETQYF. CDR3 nucleotide sequence: TGTGCCAGCAGAACTAGCGGGAGCACAGAGACCCAGTACTTC.

The gene calls are TRBV6-5 and TRBJ2-4, with D perhaps TRBD2 (5 bases). The germline CDR1 and CDR2 sequences are MNHEY and SVGAGI. Trimming shortened V by 5 bases and J by 4 bases, and 9 bases separated the two germline ends. The CDR3 covers 13 residues. CDR3 protein: CASSQDFKNIQYF. DNA of the CDR3: TGTGCCAGCAGTCAGGACTTTAAAAACATTCAGTACTTC.

The chain carries TRBV6-1 and TRBJ1-2; D might be TRBD1 (6 bases). The germline V gene has CDR1 MNHNS and CDR2 SASEGT. The CDR3 totals 15 residues. The ends were cut back, 0 bases at V and 4 bases at J, with 12 bases in the middle. The CDR3 DNA sequence: TGTGCCAGCAGTGAAGCCGGGAGGGGGGCCTATGGCTACACCTTC. Its protein product is CASSEAGRGAYGYTF.

This clone was seen a single time. The gene calls are TRBV6-2 or TRBV6-3 and TRBJ1-5; 8 bases line up with TRBD1. Germline CDR1 MNHEY, CDR2 SVGEGT. This CDR3 contains 16 residues. J was trimmed by 0 bases and V by 2 bases; bases with no gene match: 3. This chain's CDR3 is CASSYGTGYSNQPQHF. Written as DNA, the CDR3 is TGTGCCAGCAGTTACGGGACAGGATATAGCAATCAGCCCCAGCATTTT.

This rearrangement joins TRBV7-8 to TRBJ2-1, with a possible D match to TRBD2 (5 bases). CDR1 and CDR2 from the germline V gene are SGHVS and FQNEAQ. CDR3 length: 13 residues. In DNA form, the CDR3 reads TGTGCAACCGGGATAAGTTCCTACAATGAGCAGTTCTTC. Translation gives CATGISSYNEQFF.

The CDR3 DNA sequence: TGTGCCAGCACGGGGACTGGAAACACCATATATTTT. Amino acids: CASTGTGNTIYF. This chain connects TRBV7-8 to TRBJ1-3; no clear D. Germline values: CDR1 SGHVS, CDR2 FQNEAQ. The CDR3 has 12 amino acids. The germline V and J ends were trimmed by 7 bases and 2 bases, with 6 bases remaining between them.

The chain uses TRBV5-5 and TRBJ2-7; 7 positions match TRBD1. Germline CDR1 SGHKS, CDR2 YYEKEE (reference sequence). The CDR3 length is 16 residues. V shed 0 bases and J 5 bases; nucleotides not matched to a gene: 11. In nucleotides, the CDR3 is TGTGCCAGCAGCTTGGCGGTTCTGGTAGGGGGCGACGAGCAGTACTTC. Encoded protein: CASSLAVLVGGDEQYF.

The chain is built from TRBV30 and TRBJ1-5; 8 nucleotides match TRBD1. Germline CDR1 reads GTSNPN; CDR2 reads SVGIG (reference sequence). The length of the CDR3 is 13 residues. V was clipped by 8 bases and J by 7 bases; unmatched bases: 10. The CDR3 nucleotides are TGTGCCCTGGAGGGACAGGCAGGGCAGCCCCAGCATTTT. Translation gives CALEGQAGQPQHF.

This clone was detected once. This chain connects TRBV10-1 to TRBJ1-5; D gene ambiguous. The germline gives CDR1 WNHNN, CDR2 SYGVQD (reference sequence). This CDR3 is built from 13 residues. Trimming pared 0 bases from V and 6 bases from J, leaving 6 bases between. The CDR3 loop reads CASSESSGQPQHF. The CDR3 region has the DNA TGCGCCAGCAGTGAGTCGAGTGGTCAGCCCCAGCATTTT.

This sequence joins TRBV6-2 or TRBV6-3 and TRBJ2-6; no clear D. The CDR3 spans 16 residues. With 6 bases removed from V and 0 bases from J, the gap between germline ends came to 12 bases. Germline CDR1 is MNHEY and CDR2 is SVGEGT. The CDR3 region is CASSPGFLSGANVLTF. Here the CDR3 DNA reads TGTGCCAGCAGCCCCGGGTTTCTCTCTGGGGCCAACGTCCTGACTTTC.

V and J are TRBV15 and TRBJ2-7, with 7 bases fitting TRBD1. The length of the CDR3 is 17 residues. V dropped 5 bases and J dropped 1; count of bases not matched to a gene: 14. In germline, CDR1 is LNHNV, CDR2 YYDKDF (reference sequence). The CDR3 region is CATSGASRQGLSYEQYF. The CDR3 coding sequence is TGTGCCACCAGCGGAGCTTCTAGACAGGGCCTTTCCTACGAGCAGTACTTC.

The rearrangement uses TRBV29-1 and TRBJ2-7; 9 bases agree with TRBD1. The trim removed 4 bases at V and 4 bases at J, leaving 5 bases unmatched. Germline loops: CDR1 SQVTM, CDR2 ANQGSEA. CDR3 length equals 13 residues. The CDR3 DNA follows: TGCAGCGTTGCGCCGGGACAGGGTTACGAGCAGTACTTC. Translation: CSVAPGQGYEQYF.

The rearrangement joins TRBV7-2 to TRBJ1-6; D is unclear. The CDR3 has 14 amino acids. V lost 3 bases to trimming and J lost 6 bases, with 9 bases between them. In germline, CDR1 is SGHTA, CDR2 FQGNSA. The CDR3 loop is CASSFSQANSPLHF. CDR3 sequence (DNA): TGTGCCAGCAGCTTCAGTCAGGCTAATTCACCCCTCCACTTT.

The CDR3 DNA reads as TGTGCCAGCAGTGATCGGGCAGGGGCTACCTACGAGCAGTACTTC. It is translated as CASSDRAGATYEQYF. The chain couples TRBV25-1 to TRBJ2-7, with a possible D match to TRBD1 (6 bases). The CDR3 runs to 15 residues. Trimming pared 3 bases from V and 2 bases from J, leaving 14 bases between. CDR1 and CDR2 (germline): MGHDK, SYGVNS.

This sequence joins TRBV6-2 or TRBV6-3 and TRBJ2-1, with D perhaps TRBD2 (5 bases). V lost 6 bases, J lost 8 bases, and 26 bases lay in between. The CDR3 totals 17 residues. The germline V gene has CDR1 MNHEY and CDR2 SVGEGT. The CDR3 is CASSTPFRGPFIDEQFF. CDR3 bases: TGTGCCAGCAGCACCCCCTTTCGAGGGCCCTTTATCGATGAGCAGTTCTTC.

The V gene is TRBV28, the J gene TRBJ2-7, with 7 bases identical to TRBD1. This CDR3 spans 12 amino acids. The V gene end was trimmed by 9 bases and the J gene end by 7 bases; junction bases not matched to a gene: 9. Germline lookup yields CDR1 MDHEN and CDR2 SYDVKM. CDR3 coding DNA: TGTGCCAGTCAAGACAGGGCTGGGGAGCAGTACTTC. Its translation: CASQDRAGEQYF.

V is TRBV28 and J is TRBJ1-5; perhaps TRBD1 as D (5 bases). Germline CDR1 reads MDHEN; CDR2 reads SYDVKM. CDR3 length: 14 residues. Trimming pared 5 bases from V and 5 bases from J, leaving 13 bases between. Here the CDR3 reads CASSPGTGYQPQHF. Written as DNA, the CDR3 is TGTGCCAGCAGTCCGGGGACTGGTTATCAGCCCCAGCATTTT.

V is TRBV18 and J is TRBJ1-6; 7 nucleotides agree with TRBD1. V shed 5 bases and J 8 bases; nucleotides not matched to a gene: 9. CDR3 length equals 15 residues. CDR1 KGHSH and CDR2 LQKENI come from the germline V gene. The CDR3 is CASSTKTGSDSPLHF. CDR3 DNA sequence: TGTGCCAGCTCAACAAAGACAGGGAGCGATTCACCCCTCCACTTT.

The genes are TRBV5-5 and TRBJ2-1, with a possible D match to TRBD1 (6 bases). This CDR3 is built from 14 residues. The V end lost 0 bases, the J end lost 5 bases, and 9 bases lay between the germline ends. Germline V gene data show CDR1 as SGHKS and CDR2 as YYEKEE (reference sequence). As DNA, the CDR3 is TGTGCCAGCAGCTTGGTGTCAGGGGACAATGAGCAGTTCTTC. Translating it yields CASSLVSGDNEQFF.

V gene TRBV3-1 (or the pseudogene TRBV3-2) combines with J gene TRBJ1-5; TRBD1 matches at 8 bases. Germline V gives CDR1 LGHDT, CDR2 YNNKEL (reference sequence). CDR3 length: 14 amino acids. Unmatched junction bases numbered 4, after V lost 4 bases and J lost 5 bases. The CDR3 DNA reads TGTGCCAGCAGCCCCGGACAGGGCTATCAGCCCCAGCATTTT. It specifies CASSPGQGYQPQHF.

This chain joins TRBV7-2 and TRBJ1-4, with TRBD1 matching 7 bases. J was trimmed by 2 bases and V by 3 bases; bases with no gene match: 12. The CDR3 length is 18 residues. Germline CDR1 SGHTA, CDR2 FQGNSA. CDR3 DNA: TGTGCCAGCAGCTTTTCGTATGATCAGGGGGTCACTAATGAAAAACTGTTTTTT. As protein: CASSFSYDQGVTNEKLFF.

CDR3 protein: CASSYFLNQPQHF. The CDR3 bases are TGTGCCAGCAGTTACTTCCTAAATCAGCCCCAGCATTTT. This chain joins TRBV6-5 and TRBJ1-5; D is ambiguous. V was trimmed by 1 base and J by 4 bases, leaving 5 bases between them. The CDR3 spans 13 residues. CDR1 and CDR2 from the germline V gene are MNHEY and SVGAGI.

This clone occurred once. The rearrangement uses TRBV7-9 and TRBJ2-2; 8 bases are shared with TRBD2. Germline CDR1 is SEHNR and CDR2 is FQNEAQ (reference sequence). This CDR3 comprises 16 residues. Trimming removed 5 bases from V and 2 bases from J; junction bases left unmatched: 7. The CDR3 region has the DNA TGTGCCAGCAGCCCCCGGGAGGGGGGAAACACCGGGGAGCTGTTTTTT. This codes for CASSPREGGNTGELFF.